Listed here are 26 T cell receptor beta chains from one sample, sequenced in a study of shared clonotypes between healthy human individuals. The method was immunoSEQ multiplex PCR; TCRdb's version includes in-frame clones alone and lacks a portion of them. The sample lists some 1,400,000 clones, about 96% seen once, with roughly 1.2% in the top ten. Sequenced input: naive CD4+ T cells sorted from blood. The sample's subset: CD45RA+ positively selected. The source of these receptors is a man aged 30 to 45 in good health.

V and J are TRBV6-6 and TRBJ1-2; 7 bases are shared with TRBD1. The CDR3 contains 15 residues. CDR1 and CDR2 from the germline V gene are MNHNY and SVGAGI (reference sequence). V shed 6 bases and J 0 bases; nucleotides not matched to a gene: 7. CDR3 sequence (DNA): TGTGCCAGCAGGACTACAGGGGAAGCTAACTATGGCTACACCTTC. Amino acid sequence: CASRTTGEANYGYTF.

The chain recombines TRBV9 with TRBJ2-1; maybe TRBD1 (7 bases). From germline, CDR1 is SGDLS and CDR2 YYNGEE. V was shortened by 3 bases and J by 7 bases, with 20 bases between the two germline ends. There are 16 residues in the CDR3. The CDR3 DNA is TGTGCCAGCAGCGCAAGACTCGGACAGGCGGGGAATGAGCAGTTCTTC. It specifies CASSARLGQAGNEQFF. Using reference TRBV9 and TRBJ2-1 for the parts outside the CDR3, the full variable domain is DSGVTQTPKHLITATGQRVTLRCSPRSGDLSVYWYQQSLDQGLQFLIQYYNGEERAKGNILERFSAQQFPDLHSELNLSSLELGDSALYFCASSARLGQAGNEQFFGPGTRLTVL.

The chain is built from TRBV11-2 and TRBJ2-7; D is unresolved. Germline V gives CDR1 SGHAT, CDR2 FQNNGV. The CDR3 is 13 amino acids. V lost 2 bases and J 5 bases, leaving 10 bases between the germline ends. The CDR3 loop reads CASSLSSFDEQYF. The CDR3 DNA follows: TGTGCCAGCAGCTTAAGCAGTTTCGACGAGCAGTACTTC.

This chain uses TRBV6-5 with TRBJ1-3; D uncertain. Per the germline V gene, CDR1 is MNHEY and CDR2 is SVGAGI. V lost 6 bases and J 8 bases, leaving 14 bases between the germline ends. There are 13 residues in the CDR3. The CDR3, as DNA: TGTGCCAGCAGACGGACTGCTCTTGACACCATATATTTT. This translates into CASRRTALDTIYF.

This rearrangement joins TRBV5-1 to TRBJ1-5; 7 bases line up with TRBD1. Germline CDR1 and CDR2: SGHRS and YFSETQ. The CDR3 totals 15 residues. Trimming removed 4 bases from V and 0 bases from J; junction bases left unmatched: 4. CDR3 in amino acids: CASSVGQSSNQPQHF. As DNA, the CDR3 is TGCGCCAGCAGCGTGGGACAGTCTAGCAATCAGCCCCAGCATTTT.

The gene calls are TRBV5-1 and TRBJ2-7; TRBD2 matches 12 bases. Germline loops: CDR1 SGHRS, CDR2 YFSETQ. Trimming removed 4 bases from V and 0 bases from J; junction bases left unmatched: 5. This CDR3 region has 16 residues. Written as DNA, the CDR3 is TGCGCCAGCAGCCGGCTAGCGGGAGGGGACTCCTACGAGCAGTACTTC. Translated, it gives CASSRLAGGDSYEQYF.

The chain couples TRBV7-9 to TRBJ1-1; possibly TRBD1 for D (5 bases). Trimming cost V 5 bases and J 0 bases, with 10 bases left between them. The CDR3 extends over 14 amino acids. Germline V gene lookup returns CDR1 SEHNR and CDR2 FQNEAQ (reference sequence). The CDR3 DNA is TGTGCCAGCAGCCTTCAGGGAGTGAACACTGAAGCTTTCTTT. Translated, it gives CASSLQGVNTEAFF.

The rearrangement joins TRBV5-1 to TRBJ2-1; D ambiguous. Per the germline V gene, CDR1 is SGHRS and CDR2 is YFSETQ. The V gene lost 1 base and the J gene lost 2 bases, with 10 bases spanning the gap. The CDR3 length is 15 residues. Here the CDR3 DNA reads TGCGCCAGCAGCTTGTTGGGCGTCACCTACAATGAGCAGTTCTTC. It is translated as CASSLLGVTYNEQFF.

The chain carries TRBV28 and TRBJ1-2; D gene unclear. CDR1 is MDHEN and CDR2 is SYDVKM in the germline V gene. Trimming stripped 3 bases from V and 4 bases from J, with 9 bases between. CDR3 size: 13 residues. The CDR3 coding sequence is TGTGCCAGCAGTTTTCGACCTATCTATGGCTACACCTTC. Translating gives CASSFRPIYGYTF.

J is TRBJ2-3 and V is TRBV4-1, with D perhaps TRBD1 (5 bases). The CDR3 consists of 13 residues. V gave up 4 bases and J gave up 6 bases, with 11 bases separating them. Germline CDR1 reads MGHRA; CDR2 reads YSYEKL. CDR3 DNA sequence: TGCGCCAGCAGCCCCCACAGGAGCGATACGCAGTATTTT. This gives the protein CASSPHRSDTQYF.

The rearrangement links TRBV6-1 to TRBJ1-3; D is undetermined. V lost 4 bases and J lost 3, with 7 bases in between. CDR1 and CDR2 from the germline V gene are MNHNS and SASEGT. The CDR3 has 13 amino acids. The CDR3 sequence: CASSGGVGNTIYF. The DNA of the CDR3 is TGTGCCAGCAGTGGGGGAGTTGGAAACACCATATATTTT.

The gene calls are TRBV27 and TRBJ2-7; 11 positions match TRBD2. The V segment lost 6 bases and the J segment 5 bases; nucleotides outside the gene matches: 9. CDR1 is MNHEY and CDR2 is SMNVEV in the germline V gene (reference sequence). The CDR3 has 15 residues. CDR3 nucleotides: TGTGCCAGCAGGCGTAGCGGGAGGGCTATAGACGAGCAGTACTTC. Translated, it gives CASRRSGRAIDEQYF.

V is TRBV5-1 and J is TRBJ2-6, with TRBD1 matching 7 bases. Germline-derived CDR1 and CDR2 are SGHRS and YFSETQ. With V trimmed by 0 bases and J by 2 bases, 5 bases remained unmatched. The CDR3 consists of 17 residues. CDR3 sequence: CASSLAITGAGANVLTF. DNA for the CDR3: TGCGCCAGCAGCTTGGCCATTACAGGGGCTGGGGCCAACGTCCTGACTTTC.

The chain joins TRBV7-2 to TRBJ2-5; no firm D call. The CDR3 is 13 residues long. With 0 bases removed from V and 5 bases from J, the gap between germline ends came to 7 bases. The germline V gene encodes CDR1 SGHTA and CDR2 FQGNSA. This CDR3 is CASSLAWVETQYF. As DNA, the CDR3 is TGTGCCAGCAGCTTAGCTTGGGTGGAGACCCAGTACTTC.

The chain links TRBV10-3 to TRBJ1-1; TRBD1 matches at 8 bases. V lost 4 bases and J lost 1; bases outside the gene matches: 8. Per the germline V gene, CDR1 is ENHRY and CDR2 is SYGVKD. The CDR3 spans 16 residues. CDR3 nucleotides: TGTGCCATCAGTGCTACCGGACAGGGCACGAACACTGAAGCTTTCTTT. It specifies CAISATGQGTNTEAFF.

The rearrangement joins TRBV6-1 to TRBJ2-1, with D tentatively TRBD2 (7 bases). CDR1 MNHNS and CDR2 SASEGT come from the germline V gene. With 4 bases removed from V and 7 bases from J, the gap between germline ends came to 20 bases. The CDR3 loop spans 16 amino acids. DNA of the CDR3: TGTGCCAGCAGTGGGCCTAGCGGTGTTAGGGGGAATGAGCAGTTCTTC. Protein product: CASSGPSGVRGNEQFF.

This chain links TRBV30 with TRBJ1-2; D not certain. This CDR3 has 10 residues. The V gene's germline CDR1 is GTSNPN and CDR2 SVGIG (reference sequence). V lost 4 bases and J 7 bases, leaving 7 bases between the germline ends. CDR3 region: CAWMGSGYTF. In DNA, the CDR3 is TGTGCCTGGATGGGGAGTGGCTACACCTTC.

The chain uses TRBV19 and TRBJ1-3; a weak D match, TRBD1 (5 bases). Between the trimmed V and J ends, which lost 2 bases and 0 bases, there was a span of 17 bases. The germline V gene has CDR1 LNHDA and CDR2 SQIVND (reference sequence). This CDR3 is 18 amino acids long. The CDR3 is CASSITGTPEPSGNTIYF. CDR3 DNA sequence: TGTGCCAGTAGTATAACCGGGACTCCGGAACCCTCTGGAAACACCATATATTTT. The full variable domain, in which reference TRBV19 and TRBJ1-3 provide the parts outside the CDR3, is DGGITQSPKYLFRKEGQNVTLSCEQNLNHDAMYWYRQDPGQGLRLIYYSQIVNDFQKGDIAEGYSVSREKKESFPLTVTSAQKNPTAFYLCASSITGTPEPSGNTIYFGEGSWLTVV.

The chain employs TRBV7-6 and TRBJ2-7; unclear D gene. Trimming left V 2 bases short and J 4 bases short, with 12 bases between. Germline V gene data show CDR1 as SGHVS and CDR2 as FNYEAQ. There are 14 residues in the CDR3. CDR3 region: CASSLLSLSYEQYF. The CDR3 DNA is TGTGCCAGCAGCTTACTAAGTTTGTCATACGAGCAGTACTTC.

The gene calls are TRBV5-8 and TRBJ2-3, with D unclear. The ends were cut back, 0 bases at V and 10 bases at J, with 12 bases in the middle. The CDR3 spans 13 residues. Germline V gene lookup returns CDR1 SGHTS and CDR2 YDEGEE. The CDR3 DNA reads TGTGCCAGCAGCTTGGACCGTCTAGGTGCGCAGTATTTT. Translating gives CASSLDRLGAQYF.

J is TRBJ2-3 and V is TRBV11-3; perhaps D is TRBD1 or TRBD2 (6 bases each). Deletions cut 4 bases from V and 4 bases from J, with 9 bases between. CDR1 is SGHNT and CDR2 is YENEEA in the germline V gene. The CDR3 is 13 amino acids. CDR3 residues: CASSSEGADTQYF. CDR3 bases: TGTGCCAGCAGCTCGGAGGGGGCAGATACGCAGTATTTT. Together with reference TRBV11-3 and TRBJ2-3, the CDR3 gives the full variable domain: EAGVVQSPRYKIIEKKQPVAFWCNPISGHNTLYWYLQNLGQGPELLIRYENEEAVDDSQLPKDRFSAERLKGVDSTLKIQPAELGDSAVYLCASSSEGADTQYFGPGTRLTVL.

The chain combines TRBV19 with TRBJ2-1, with D perhaps TRBD1 (7 bases). The CDR3 spans 15 residues. V dropped 9 bases and J dropped 4 bases, with 19 bases sitting between them. Germline loops: CDR1 LNHDA, CDR2 SQIVND (reference sequence). Here the CDR3 reads CASGPVEGAYNEQFF. CDR3 DNA sequence: TGTGCCAGCGGTCCGGTGGAGGGGGCTTACAATGAGCAGTTCTTC.

This clone appeared once. V and J are TRBV9 and TRBJ1-2; 11 bases agree with TRBD1. Trimming at V came to 4 bases and at J to 8 bases, leaving 13 bases not matched to a gene. The CDR3 contains 16 residues. Germline CDR1 and CDR2: SGDLS and YYNGEE. The CDR3 protein is CASSLSPDRGRAGYTF. CDR3 DNA: TGTGCCAGCAGCCTCTCTCCGGACAGGGGGCGGGCGGGCTACACCTTC.

The J gene is TRBJ2-2, the V gene TRBV4-1, with 8 nucleotides matching TRBD2. Germline assignment: CDR1 MGHRA and CDR2 YSYEKL. Trimming removed 8 bases from V and 5 bases from J; junction bases left unmatched: 4. The CDR3 runs to 13 residues. This chain's CDR3 is CASETSDTGELFF. The CDR3 nucleotides read TGCGCCAGCGAGACTAGCGATACCGGGGAGCTGTTTTTT.

The rearrangement links TRBV5-1 to TRBJ2-5, with D unresolved. The CDR3 runs to 14 residues. V was shortened by 0 bases and J by 0 bases, with 6 bases between the two germline ends. Germline CDR1 and CDR2: SGHRS and YFSETQ. This CDR3 is CASSLVVDQETQYF. The CDR3 DNA is TGCGCCAGCAGCTTGGTTGTGGACCAAGAGACCCAGTACTTC.

The sample holds one count of this clone. The chain is built from TRBV29-1 and TRBJ1-2; unclear D gene. This CDR3 has 12 residues. Deletions cut 2 bases from V and 5 bases from J, with 9 bases between. The V gene's germline CDR1 is SQVTM and CDR2 ANQGSEA. The CDR3 sequence is CSVEMPAYGYTF. CDR3 sequence (DNA): TGCAGCGTTGAAATGCCCGCTTATGGCTACACCTTC. The full variable domain, completed using reference TRBV29-1 and TRBJ1-2, is SAVISQKPSRDICQRGTSLTIQCQVDSQVTMMFWYRQQPGQSLTLIATANQGSEATYESGFVIDKFPISRPNLTFSTLTVSNMSPEDSSIYLCSVEMPAYGYTFGSGTRLTVV.